These 24 T cell receptor beta chains share one sample of origin, sequenced in a study of vaccination and CD4 T cells after COVID-19 (dated by TCRdb to the early 2020s). These receptors are not linked to any known antigen. The treatment or condition label for this specimen denotes: roughly ten-day PBMC culture with coronavirus spike peptide pools or control peptides (ViraFEST assay). Preparation of the library involved PCR. TCRdb lists the instrument as Illumina iSeq 100. At the Johns Hopkins FTIC core, DNA from the cultured CD4+ T cells underwent TCR sequencing with the Oncomine TCR Beta short-read assay. Using fastp trimming at Q25 and MiXCR clonotype assembly, TCRdb reanalyzed the public sequencing data and kept in-frame beta chains. Merged by CDR3 protein, the rows form single entries marked with the most common genes and DNA. The sample table lists some 11,000 distinct CDR3 sequences, around 41% of them with a count of one. The biggest ten clones account for 11% of the sample.

The sample consisted of CD4+ T cells from blood, cultured in vitro, taken after SARS-CoV-2 vaccination. Source of these receptors: a human donor who had recovered from COVID-19.

V is TRBV25-1 and J is TRBJ1-2; D ambiguous. Trimming cost V 1 base and J 3 bases, with 12 bases left between them. The germline V gene has CDR1 MGHDK and CDR2 SYGVNS. The CDR3 is 15 amino acids. This CDR3 reads CASSELVPRDYGYTF. The CDR3 region has the DNA TGTGCCAGCAGTGAATTGGTCCCTAGGGACTATGGCTACACCTTC.

This rearrangement joins TRBV29-1 to TRBJ1-2; 9 bases are shared with TRBD1. There are 14 residues in the CDR3. The germline CDR1 and CDR2 sequences are SQVTM and ANQGSEA. V lost 1 base and J lost 9; bases outside the gene matches: 9. The CDR3 reads CSVEAPGQGLSYTF. The CDR3 bases are TGCAGCGTTGAAGCACCGGGACAGGGTTTGAGCTACACCTTC.

The chain employs TRBV6-5 and TRBJ2-3, with a tentative D call TRBD1 (6 bases). The ends were cut back, 4 bases at V and 1 base at J, with 12 bases in the middle. CDR1 is MNHEY and CDR2 is SVGAGI in the germline V gene. The CDR3 has 15 residues. CDR3 in amino acids: CASSSPGAGTDTQYF. DNA for the CDR3: TGTGCCAGCAGTTCCCCAGGGGCCGGCACAGATACGCAGTATTTT.

This clonotype was picked up one time. The chain is built from TRBV18 and TRBJ2-3; 7 nucleotides agree with TRBD1. The CDR3 has 16 amino acids. V lost 6 bases and J lost 1; bases outside the gene matches: 10. CDR1 KGHSH and CDR2 LQKENI come from the germline V gene. The CDR3 loop reads CASSRDTGAGTDTQYF. The CDR3, as DNA: TGTGCCAGCTCGCGCGACACAGGGGCAGGCACAGATACGCAGTATTTT.

The chain has TRBV28 and TRBJ2-7; 8 bases match TRBD2. The CDR3 has 13 amino acids. Trimming cost V 6 bases and J 4 bases; bases outside gene matches: 5. Germline V gene sequence: CDR1 MDHEN, CDR2 SYDVKM. As DNA, the CDR3 is TGTGCCAGCAGACTAGCGGAACTTTACGAGCAGTACTTC. Protein: CASRLAELYEQYF.

The rearrangement joins TRBV12-3 or TRBV12-4 to TRBJ1-5, with D tentatively TRBD1 (5 bases). The V gene lost 5 bases and the J gene lost 0 bases, with 17 bases spanning the gap. The CDR3 covers 17 residues. CDR3 DNA sequence: TGTGCCAGCAGTCCTAATGGCCCAGGGAATAGCAATCAGCCCCAGCATTTT. Residues: CASSPNGPGNSNQPQHF.

The chain recombines TRBV11-3 with TRBJ1-1, with 7 nucleotides matching TRBD1. Germline lookup yields CDR1 SGHNT and CDR2 YENEEA. The CDR3 runs to 14 residues. Trimming removed 3 bases from V and 3 bases from J; junction bases left unmatched: 4. The CDR3 region is CASSLSGGYTEAFF. DNA of the CDR3: TGTGCCAGCAGCTTGTCAGGGGGGTACACTGAAGCTTTCTTT.

The chain uses TRBV2 and TRBJ2-2; TRBD2 matches 10 bases. Germline V gene lookup returns CDR1 SNHLY and CDR2 FYNNEI. V lost 7 bases to trimming and J lost 4 bases; unmatched junction nucleotides: 3. The CDR3 is made up of 14 amino acids. This CDR3 reads CASTSGRGTGELFF. The CDR3 DNA is TGTGCCAGCACTAGCGGGAGAGGCACCGGGGAGCTGTTTTTT.

This clonotype was seen more than once but under ten times. The genes are TRBV7-6 and TRBJ2-7; tentative D call: TRBD1 (6 bases). Germline V CDR1 and CDR2: SGHVS, FNYEAQ. This CDR3 spans 15 amino acids. The V end was cut by 5 bases, the J end by 2 bases, with 16 bases between. This CDR3 is CASSPRAGTTYEQYF. In DNA form, the CDR3 reads TGTGCCAGCAGCCCTAGGGCCGGGACAACCTACGAGCAGTACTTC.

This clonotype has only a few counts. The chain joins TRBV7-2 to TRBJ1-2; a possible D gene is TRBD1 (6 bases). The CDR3 consists of 17 residues. V was shortened by 1 base and J by 0 bases, with 15 bases between the two germline ends. Germline assignment: CDR1 SGHTA and CDR2 FQGNSA. The CDR3 bases are TGTGCCAGCAGCTTAGGGGGAAACAGGGCATCTAACTATGGCTACACCTTC. Its protein product is CASSLGGNRASNYGYTF.

The V call is TRBV6-1, the J call TRBJ1-2; TRBD1 is a possible D gene (5 bases). The CDR3 has 13 amino acids. V lost 8 bases, J lost 4 bases, and 14 bases lay in between. Germline values: CDR1 MNHNS, CDR2 SASEGT. CDR3 DNA sequence: TGTGCCAGCGCCCAGGGAGCCATCTATGGCTACACCTTC. This gives the protein CASAQGAIYGYTF.

This clonotype occurred a few times. CDR3 region: CASIDYGGSPSTDTQYF. In DNA, the CDR3 is TGTGCCAGCATTGACTACGGCGGGAGTCCGAGCACAGATACGCAGTATTTT. The V gene is TRBV27, the J gene TRBJ2-3; TRBD2 matches at 7 bases. Germline V gives CDR1 MNHEY, CDR2 SMNVEV (reference sequence). Trimming at V came to 7 bases and at J to 0 bases, leaving 13 bases not matched to a gene. This CDR3 spans 17 amino acids.

This clonotype was counted a few times. Written as DNA, the CDR3 is TGCGCCACCGGAACCGGCGAAGGTCACAATGAGCAGTTCTTC. Translating it yields CATGTGEGHNEQFF. V gene TRBV5-1 combines with J gene TRBJ2-1; D is uncertain. CDR3 length equals 14 residues. The V end lost 9 bases, the J end lost 5 bases, and 18 bases lay between the germline ends. The germline gives CDR1 SGHRS, CDR2 YFSETQ.

This chain connects TRBV12-3 or TRBV12-4 to TRBJ1-2; a possible D gene is TRBD1 (5 bases). The CDR3 loop spans 15 amino acids. V lost 5 bases and J lost 8, with 21 bases in between. CDR3 sequence (DNA): TGTGCCAGCAGTGGAAAGTGGGGCCTTGCGGGAGGCTACACCTTC. Protein sequence: CASSGKWGLAGGYTF.

This clonotype was detected only a few times. The chain uses TRBV7-2 and TRBJ2-5; TRBD1 is a possible D gene (6 bases). Germline V gives CDR1 SGHTA, CDR2 FQGNSA. Trimming shortened V by 3 bases and J by 5 bases, and 13 bases separated the two germline ends. The CDR3 has 14 residues. In nucleotides, the CDR3 is TGTGCCAGCAGCTTTGGGGGCCGAAGGGAGACCCAGTACTTC. Translation gives CASSFGGRRETQYF.

This clonotype was observed a handful of times. The rearrangement joins TRBV7-8 to TRBJ1-2; no reliable D call. From germline, CDR1 is SGHVS and CDR2 FQNEAQ. Trimming took off 5 bases at V and 5 bases at J, with 15 bases between the two ends. The length of the CDR3 is 14 residues. The CDR3 reads CASSQQLTVYGYTF. The CDR3, as DNA: TGTGCCAGCAGCCAACAATTGACGGTGTATGGCTACACCTTC.

This chain joins TRBV7-2 and TRBJ2-7; D perhaps matches TRBD2 (5 bases). V was clipped by 3 bases and J by 7 bases, with 10 bases between them. The CDR3 runs 12 residues. Germline lookup yields CDR1 SGHTA and CDR2 FQGNSA. The CDR3 sequence is CASSLDLPEQYF. The CDR3 nucleotides are TGTGCCAGCAGCTTGGACTTACCAGAGCAGTACTTC. Filled out from reference TRBV7-2 and TRBJ2-7, the complete variable domain reads GAGVSQSPSNKVTEKGKDVELRCDPISGHTALYWYRQSLGQGLEFLIYFQGNSAPDKSGLPSDRFSAERTGGSVSTLTIQRTQQEDSAVYLCASSLDLPEQYFGPGTRLTVT.

The rearrangement uses TRBV7-2 and TRBJ1-2; D gene uncertain. CDR3 size: 15 residues. The V gene's germline CDR1 is SGHTA and CDR2 FQGNSA. Trimming took 2 bases from V and 3 from J, leaving 13 bases between them. The CDR3 loop reads CASSLSPGSYYGYTF. The CDR3 nucleotides are TGTGCCAGCAGCTTAAGCCCGGGCAGTTACTATGGCTACACCTTC.

The chain has TRBV6-2 or TRBV6-3 and TRBJ1-5; no reliable D call. Looked up from germline, CDR1 is MNHEY and CDR2 is SVGEGT. This CDR3 spans 15 amino acids. With 2 bases removed from V and 4 bases from J, the gap between germline ends came to 12 bases. The CDR3, as DNA: TGTGCCAGCAGTTACGTCGACATAGGGAATCAGCCCCAGCATTTT. It specifies CASSYVDIGNQPQHF.

This clonotype showed up just a few times. The V gene is TRBV27, the J gene TRBJ1-2; D not resolved. The V end lost 8 bases, the J end lost 5 bases, and 18 bases lay between the germline ends. Germline lookup yields CDR1 MNHEY and CDR2 SMNVEV (reference sequence). CDR3 length equals 14 residues. In DNA form, the CDR3 reads TGTGCCAGCGGATCTGCTTGGGCTAGGTATGGCTACACCTTC. This codes for CASGSAWARYGYTF.

The J gene is TRBJ1-1, the V gene TRBV20-1; 8 bases are a match to TRBD1. The CDR3 has 13 residues. The V gene's germline CDR1 is DFQATT and CDR2 SNEGSKA (reference sequence). Trimming took 6 bases from V and 6 from J; bases not matched to a gene: 9. The CDR3 sequence is CSAQGGFPSEAFF. The CDR3 coding sequence is TGCAGTGCACAGGGGGGGTTTCCCTCTGAAGCTTTCTTT.

V usage is TRBV24-1 and J usage is TRBJ1-2, with no clear D. The CDR3 consists of 13 residues. Germline V lookup: CDR1 KGHDR, CDR2 SFDVKD. Trimming cost V 2 bases and J 7 bases, with 10 bases left between them. The CDR3 sequence is CATSDWRSGGYTF. The CDR3 DNA reads TGTGCCACCAGTGATTGGAGGTCCGGTGGCTACACCTTC.

This chain joins TRBV27 and TRBJ2-6; perhaps TRBD1 as D (5 bases). Germline V gene data show CDR1 as MNHEY and CDR2 as SMNVEV (reference sequence). Trimming left V 6 bases short and J 2 bases short, with 11 bases between. CDR3 length: 15 amino acids. CDR3 amino acids: CASSNLGAGANVLTF. Written as DNA, the CDR3 is TGTGCCAGCAGCAATCTAGGGGCTGGGGCCAACGTCCTGACTTTC.

V usage is TRBV6-5 and J usage is TRBJ1-6, with 7 bases aligning to TRBD1. V lost 4 bases, J lost 7 bases, and 10 bases stayed unmatched. The CDR3 spans 16 residues. Looked up from germline, CDR1 is MNHEY and CDR2 is SVGAGI. CDR3 in DNA: TGTGCCAGCAGTTCGTACAGGGGTAGGGGGAATTCACCCCTCCACTTT. Residues: CASSSYRGRGNSPLHF.